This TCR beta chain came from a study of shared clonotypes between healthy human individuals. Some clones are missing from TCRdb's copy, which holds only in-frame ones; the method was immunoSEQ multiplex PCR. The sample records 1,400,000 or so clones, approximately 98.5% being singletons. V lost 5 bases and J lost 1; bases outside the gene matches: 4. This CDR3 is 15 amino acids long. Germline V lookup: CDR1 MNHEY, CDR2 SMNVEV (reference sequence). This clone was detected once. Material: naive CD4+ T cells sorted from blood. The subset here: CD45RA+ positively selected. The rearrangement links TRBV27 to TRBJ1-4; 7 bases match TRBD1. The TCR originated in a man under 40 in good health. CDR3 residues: CASSRQGVTNEKLFF. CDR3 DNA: TGTGCCAGCAGTAGACAGGGTGTAACTAATGAAAAACTGTTTTTT.